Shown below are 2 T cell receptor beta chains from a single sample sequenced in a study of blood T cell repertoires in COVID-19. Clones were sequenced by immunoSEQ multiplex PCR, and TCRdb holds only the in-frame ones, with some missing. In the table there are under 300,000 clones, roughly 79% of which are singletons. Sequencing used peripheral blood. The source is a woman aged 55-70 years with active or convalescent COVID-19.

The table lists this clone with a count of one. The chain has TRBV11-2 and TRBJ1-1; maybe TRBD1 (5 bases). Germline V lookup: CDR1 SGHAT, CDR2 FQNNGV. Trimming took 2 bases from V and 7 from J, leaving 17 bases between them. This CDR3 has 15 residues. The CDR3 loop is CASSLSGRAGIEAFF. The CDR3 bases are TGTGCCAGCAGCTTATCCGGCAGGGCCGGTATTGAAGCTTTCTTT.

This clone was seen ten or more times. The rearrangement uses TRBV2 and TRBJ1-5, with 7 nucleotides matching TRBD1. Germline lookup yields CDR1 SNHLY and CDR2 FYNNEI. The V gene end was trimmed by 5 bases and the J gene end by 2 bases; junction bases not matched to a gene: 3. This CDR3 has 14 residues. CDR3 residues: CASSKTGGNQPQHF. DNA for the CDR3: TGTGCCAGCAGTAAAACAGGGGGCAATCAGCCCCAGCATTTT. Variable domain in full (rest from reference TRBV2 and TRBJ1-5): EPEVTQTPSHQVTQMGQEVILRCVPISNHLYFYWYRQILGQKVEFLVSFYNNEISEKSEIFDDQFSVERPDGSNFTLKIRSTKLEDSAMYFCASSKTGGNQPQHFGDGTRLSIL.